These T cell receptor beta chains were read from a single sample in a study of blood T cell repertoires in COVID-19. Libraries were prepared by immunoSEQ multiplex PCR; TCRdb keeps only in-frame clonotypes and omits some of them. The sample includes about 350,000 clones, about 88% seen only once; the top ten take over 0.9%. Specimen: PBMCs or T cells enriched from blood (not recorded which). The receptors here all came from a woman aged 25 to 39 who had been exposed to COVID-19. Each CDR3 is given with its conserved first and last residue. The order of the fields is D gene, J gene, V gene, clone size, CDR3 protein, CDR3 DNA. A D gene is named only where the DNA matches it firmly. Some rows mark clone size as missing; the rest say once, few, many or name a class of expanded clone.

d_gene: TRBD1; j_gene: TRBJ1-5; v_gene: TRBV19; abundance: -; CDR3aa: CASSASGGSQPQHF; CDR3nt: TGTGCCAGTAGTGCTTCAGGGGGCAGTCAGCCCCAGCATTTT
d_gene: -; j_gene: TRBJ2-1; v_gene: TRBV7-3; abundance: -; CDR3aa: CASSLGAVNEQFF; CDR3nt: TGTGCCAGCAGCTTAGGGGCCGTCAATGAGCAGTTCTTC
d_gene: -; j_gene: TRBJ1-6; v_gene: TRBV28; abundance: -; CDR3aa: CASSRLYRESNSPLHF; CDR3nt: TGTGCCAGCAGTCGTCTATACAGGGAAAGTAATTCACCCCTCCACTTT
d_gene: TRBD2; j_gene: TRBJ2-2; v_gene: TRBV11-2; abundance: -; CDR3aa: CASSPWTSGAGELFF; CDR3nt: TGTGCCAGCAGCCCCTGGACTAGCGGGGCCGGGGAGCTGTTTTTT
d_gene: -; j_gene: TRBJ1-1; v_gene: TRBV19; abundance: -; CDR3aa: CASSKDRRNTEAFF; CDR3nt: TGTGCCAGTAGTAAGGACAGAAGGAACACTGAAGCTTTCTTT
d_gene: TRBD2; j_gene: TRBJ2-1; v_gene: TRBV5-1; abundance: -; CDR3aa: CASSQGTSGRINEQFF; CDR3nt: TGCGCCAGCAGCCAAGGGACTAGCGGGAGGATCAATGAGCAGTTCTTC
d_gene: -; j_gene: TRBJ2-1; v_gene: TRBV11-2; abundance: few; CDR3aa: CASSFTSYNEQFF; CDR3nt: TGTGCCAGCAGCTTTACCAGTTACAATGAGCAGTTCTTC
d_gene: -; j_gene: TRBJ2-7; v_gene: TRBV25-1; abundance: -; CDR3aa: CASTGWQSYEQYF; CDR3nt: TGTGCCAGCACCGGGTGGCAGTCCTACGAGCAGTACTTC
d_gene: -; j_gene: TRBJ2-7; v_gene: TRBV5-1; abundance: -; CDR3aa: CASSLVAGSYEQYF; CDR3nt: TGCGCCAGCAGCTTGGTGGCGGGTTCCTACGAGCAGTACTTC
d_gene: -; j_gene: TRBJ2-7; v_gene: TRBV5-6; abundance: -; CDR3aa: CASSLRGGSYEQYF; CDR3nt: TGTGCCAGCAGCTTGAGGGGAGGCTCCTACGAGCAGTACTTC
d_gene: TRBD1; j_gene: TRBJ1-1; v_gene: TRBV18; abundance: few; CDR3aa: CASSSGQGVEAFF; CDR3nt: TGTGCCAGCTCATCGGGACAGGGAGTTGAAGCTTTCTTT
d_gene: -; j_gene: TRBJ2-2; v_gene: TRBV6-5; abundance: -; CDR3aa: CASSYLQVTGELFF; CDR3nt: TGTGCCAGCAGTTACCTGCAGGTCACCGGGGAGCTGTTTTTT
d_gene: TRBD2; j_gene: TRBJ2-1; v_gene: TRBV6-5; abundance: -; CDR3aa: CASMLAGRNEQFF; CDR3nt: TGTGCCAGCATGCTAGCGGGGCGCAATGAGCAGTTCTTC
d_gene: -; j_gene: TRBJ2-5; v_gene: TRBV12-5; abundance: -; CDR3aa: CASGLSNSRREYF; CDR3nt: TGTGCTAGTGGTTTGTCTAATAGCCGACGGGAGTACTTC
d_gene: -; j_gene: TRBJ2-6; v_gene: TRBV5-8; abundance: -; CDR3aa: CASSWGSGVNVLTF; CDR3nt: TGTGCCAGCAGCTGGGGGTCAGGGGTCAACGTCCTGACTTTC
d_gene: -; j_gene: TRBJ2-3; v_gene: TRBV5-1; abundance: -; CDR3aa: CASSLTASRDTQYF; CDR3nt: TGCGCCAGCAGCTTAACCGCCTCCAGGGATACGCAGTATTTT
d_gene: -; j_gene: TRBJ1-3; v_gene: TRBV4-1; abundance: -; CDR3aa: CASRKDDSSGNTIYF; CDR3nt: TGCGCCAGCAGGAAAGACGACAGCTCTGGAAACACCATATATTTT
d_gene: TRBD1; j_gene: TRBJ2-6; v_gene: TRBV7-9; abundance: -; CDR3aa: CASSLPAGQGAGANVLTF; CDR3nt: TGTGCCAGCAGCTTACCTGCGGGACAGGGGGCTGGGGCCAACGTCCTGACTTTC
d_gene: TRBD2; j_gene: TRBJ2-7; v_gene: TRBV6-5; abundance: -; CDR3aa: CASSSRTSGKHEQYF; CDR3nt: TGTGCCAGCAGTTCCCGGACTAGCGGGAAGCACGAGCAGTACTTC
d_gene: -; j_gene: TRBJ1-5; v_gene: TRBV18; abundance: -; CDR3aa: CASSPSERSQPQHF; CDR3nt: TGTGCCAGCTCACCATCGGAACGGAGCCAGCCCCAGCATTTT
d_gene: TRBD1; j_gene: TRBJ1-1; v_gene: TRBV24-1; abundance: -; CDR3aa: CATSEDIRGRAFF; CDR3nt: TGTGCCACCAGTGAAGACATCAGGGGGCGAGCTTTCTTT
d_gene: TRBD2; j_gene: TRBJ2-1; v_gene: TRBV7-6; abundance: -; CDR3aa: CASSSGTSGDNEQFF; CDR3nt: TGTGCCAGCAGCTCCGGGACTAGCGGCGACAATGAGCAGTTCTTC
d_gene: -; j_gene: TRBJ2-7; v_gene: TRBV4-1; abundance: -; CDR3aa: CASSPTGTITYEQYF; CDR3nt: TGCGCCAGCAGCCCAACCGGGACAATAACCTACGAGCAGTACTTC
d_gene: TRBD1; j_gene: TRBJ2-1; v_gene: TRBV2; abundance: -; CDR3aa: CASCGDRGLDEQFF; CDR3nt: TGTGCCAGCTGTGGGGACAGGGGGCTGGATGAGCAGTTCTTC
d_gene: -; j_gene: TRBJ1-4; v_gene: TRBV9; abundance: few; CDR3aa: CASSPRWEGGKLFF; CDR3nt: TGTGCCAGCAGCCCCCGTTGGGAGGGGGGAAAACTGTTTTTT
d_gene: -; j_gene: TRBJ1-4; v_gene: TRBV6-5; abundance: -; CDR3aa: CASGRVGEKLFF; CDR3nt: TGTGCCAGCGGCAGGGTAGGGGAAAAACTGTTTTTT
d_gene: TRBD1; j_gene: TRBJ2-7; v_gene: TRBV28; abundance: -; CDR3aa: CASRYFTGTGEQYF; CDR3nt: TGTGCCAGCAGATACTTTACCGGGACAGGCGAGCAGTACTTC
d_gene: -; j_gene: TRBJ2-1; v_gene: TRBV5-1; abundance: -; CDR3aa: CASSFGGLDYNEQFF; CDR3nt: TGCGCCAGCAGCTTCGGAGGACTCGACTACAATGAGCAGTTCTTC
d_gene: -; j_gene: TRBJ2-5; v_gene: TRBV5-6; abundance: -; CDR3aa: CASDPGGAGETQYF; CDR3nt: TGTGCCAGTGACCCTGGGGGGGCTGGGGAGACCCAGTACTTC
d_gene: -; j_gene: TRBJ2-7; v_gene: TRBV19; abundance: once; CDR3aa: CASSMVSREQYF; CDR3nt: TGTGCCAGTAGTATGGTTAGCCGCGAGCAGTACTTC
d_gene: -; j_gene: TRBJ2-5; v_gene: TRBV6-5; abundance: -; CDR3aa: CASSPGGTQYF; CDR3nt: TGTGCCAGCAGCCCCGGGGGGACCCAGTACTTC
d_gene: TRBD2; j_gene: TRBJ2-7; v_gene: TRBV10-2; abundance: -; CDR3aa: CASSEPGLAGGKYEQYF; CDR3nt: TGCGCCAGCAGTGAGCCCGGGCTAGCGGGAGGGAAGTACGAGCAGTACTTC
d_gene: TRBD1; j_gene: TRBJ1-1; v_gene: TRBV5-8; abundance: -; CDR3aa: CASNPRDRRNTEAFF; CDR3nt: TGTGCCAGCAACCCCCGGGACAGGCGGAACACTGAAGCTTTCTTT
d_gene: TRBD1; j_gene: TRBJ1-2; v_gene: TRBV24-1; abundance: -; CDR3aa: CATSGGSDRGIDGYTF; CDR3nt: TGTGCCACCAGTGGTGGATCCGACAGGGGAATTGATGGCTACACCTTC
d_gene: -; j_gene: TRBJ1-3; v_gene: TRBV7-2; abundance: -; CDR3aa: CASSSYLSSGNTIYF; CDR3nt: TGTGCCAGCAGCTCGTACTTAAGCTCTGGAAACACCATATATTTT
d_gene: -; j_gene: TRBJ1-2; v_gene: TRBV3-1/TRBV3-2; abundance: -; CDR3aa: CASSHRFYGYTF; CDR3nt: TGTGCCAGCAGCCACCGGTTCTATGGCTACACCTTC
d_gene: TRBD2; j_gene: TRBJ2-7; v_gene: TRBV5-6; abundance: -; CDR3aa: CASSSSGSGYEQYF; CDR3nt: TGTGCCAGCAGCTCTAGCGGGAGCGGGTACGAGCAGTACTTC
d_gene: -; j_gene: TRBJ1-1; v_gene: TRBV28; abundance: once; CDR3aa: CASRFPGVSVNTEAFF; CDR3nt: TGTGCCAGCAGATTCCCAGGGGTGTCGGTGAACACTGAAGCTTTCTTT
d_gene: -; j_gene: TRBJ2-5; v_gene: TRBV9; abundance: -; CDR3aa: CASSRGYPQETQYF; CDR3nt: TGTGCCAGCAGCCGAGGTTACCCGCAAGAGACCCAGTACTTC
d_gene: -; j_gene: TRBJ2-3; v_gene: TRBV10-3; abundance: -; CDR3aa: CAISESTVPDTQYF; CDR3nt: TGTGCCATCAGTGAGTCGACTGTACCAGATACGCAGTATTTT
d_gene: TRBD1; j_gene: TRBJ1-5; v_gene: TRBV7-2; abundance: -; CDR3aa: CASSLNRGRGSNQPQHF; CDR3nt: TGTGCCAGCAGCCTAAACAGGGGGCGTGGTAGCAATCAGCCCCAGCATTTT
d_gene: TRBD2; j_gene: TRBJ2-3; v_gene: TRBV12-5; abundance: -; CDR3aa: CASGSWTSRDTDTQYF; CDR3nt: TGTGCTAGTGGTTCCTGGACTAGCAGGGACACAGATACGCAGTATTTT
d_gene: TRBD1; j_gene: TRBJ1-5; v_gene: TRBV7-8; abundance: -; CDR3aa: CASSLPTGRGNQPQHF; CDR3nt: TGTGCCAGCAGCTTACCGACAGGGCGCGGCAATCAGCCCCAGCATTTT
d_gene: TRBD1; j_gene: TRBJ1-2; v_gene: TRBV6-5; abundance: -; CDR3aa: CASSSPDRGFYGYTF; CDR3nt: TGTGCCAGCAGTTCTCCGGACAGGGGGTTTTATGGCTACACCTTC
d_gene: TRBD1; j_gene: TRBJ2-7; v_gene: TRBV5-1; abundance: -; CDR3aa: CASSLRSGTDYEQYF; CDR3nt: TGCGCCAGCAGCTTGAGGTCTGGGACAGACTACGAGCAGTACTTC
d_gene: -; j_gene: TRBJ2-3; v_gene: TRBV29-1; abundance: -; CDR3aa: CSVEDATTSFTDTQYF; CDR3nt: TGCAGCGTTGAAGATGCGACTACTTCATTCACAGATACGCAGTATTTT
d_gene: -; j_gene: TRBJ1-6; v_gene: TRBV30; abundance: -; CDR3aa: CAWRAPGTRYSPLHF; CDR3nt: TGTGCCTGGAGAGCTCCCGGGACACGGTATTCACCCCTCCACTTT